This T cell receptor (beta chain) was obtained from a study of cytomegalovirus exposure and HLA in healthy donors. General study findings and limits: Confirmation in vitro established that a few CMV-associated chains were specific for CMV antigens. The listing of 150 or so TCR beta chains classed them as cytomegalovirus-associated.

Points on this clone: Antigen unknown.

The CDR3 has 16 amino acids. CDR1 is SGHDT and CDR2 is YYEEEE in the germline V gene. Trimming left V 0 bases short and J 1 base short, with 12 bases between. The protocol was immunoSEQ multiplex PCR, while the TCRdb copy is restricted to in-frame clones and leaves out a portion. The sample lists roughly 250,000 clones; 75% to 90% were seen once. The chain carries TRBV5-6 and TRBJ2-3; TRBD1 is a possible D gene (6 bases). Material for sequencing was PBMCs. The sequence derives from a woman in her 30s in good health and CMV-seropositive. DNA for the CDR3: TGTGCCAGCAGCTTGGGAGGACAGAGGGGCACAGATACGCAGTATTTT. Amino acids: CASSLGGQRGTDTQYF.